This T cell receptor beta chain came from a study of CD8 T cells in ankylosing spondylitis. Generation of TCR beta libraries employed quantitative 5'-RACE incorporating molecular barcodes. TCRdb reprocessed the 5' RACE reads with MiXCR, giving one entry per CDR3 protein. This table has 250,000 to 300,000 distinct CDR3 sequences, 15% to 20% appearing once. This clonotype appeared a few times. Antigen unknown. Overall study findings and caveats: Clones tied to disease were said to be significantly enriched in matched ankylosing spondylitis synovial fluid. Seemingly characteristic of ankylosing spondylitis blood was a TCR beta motif consisting of 7 or 8 highly homologous variants. Researchers report that disease-linked clones proved CD8+ and relatively rare in peripheral blood.

This receptor was taken from a male donor with ankylosing spondylitis or in good health (not recorded which). The sequenced sample consisted of blood, either unsorted or a sorted T cell fraction (not recorded which).

The CDR3 nucleotides read TGCAGCCCACAGGGAAACTCCTACGAGCAGTACGTC. This gives the protein CSPQGNSYEQYV. The chain has TRBV20-1 and TRBJ2-7; D possibly corresponds to TRBD1 (6 bases). The CDR3 sequence is 12 residues long. Germline V lookup: CDR1 DFQATT, CDR2 SNEGSKA (reference sequence).